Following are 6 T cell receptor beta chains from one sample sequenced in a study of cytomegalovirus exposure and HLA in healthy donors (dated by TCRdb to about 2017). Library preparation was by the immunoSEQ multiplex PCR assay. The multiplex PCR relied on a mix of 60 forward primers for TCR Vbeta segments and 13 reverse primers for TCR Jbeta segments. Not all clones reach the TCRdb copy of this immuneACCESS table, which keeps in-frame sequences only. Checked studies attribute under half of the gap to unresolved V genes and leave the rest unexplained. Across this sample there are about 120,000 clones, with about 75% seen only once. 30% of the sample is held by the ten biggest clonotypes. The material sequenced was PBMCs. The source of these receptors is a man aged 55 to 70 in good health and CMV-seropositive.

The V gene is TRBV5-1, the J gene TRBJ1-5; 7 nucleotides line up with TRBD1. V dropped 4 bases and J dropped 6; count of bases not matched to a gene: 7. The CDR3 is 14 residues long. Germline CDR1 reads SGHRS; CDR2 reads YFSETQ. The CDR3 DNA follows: TGCGCCAGCAGCCCCGGACAGGTCGGTCAGCCCCAGCATTTT. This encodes CASSPGQVGQPQHF. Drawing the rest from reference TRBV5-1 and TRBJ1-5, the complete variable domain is KAGVTQTPRYLIKTRGQQVTLSCSPISGHRSVSWYQQTPGQGLQFLFEYFSETQRNKGNFPGRFSGRQFSNSRSEMNVSTLELGDSALYLCASSPGQVGQPQHFGDGTRLSIL.

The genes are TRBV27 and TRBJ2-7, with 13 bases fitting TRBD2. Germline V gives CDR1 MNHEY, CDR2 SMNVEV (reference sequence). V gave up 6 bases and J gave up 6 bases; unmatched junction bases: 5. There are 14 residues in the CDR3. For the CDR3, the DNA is TGTGCCAGCAGACAGGGACTAGCGGGGATCGAGCAGTACTTC. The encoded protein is CASRQGLAGIEQYF.

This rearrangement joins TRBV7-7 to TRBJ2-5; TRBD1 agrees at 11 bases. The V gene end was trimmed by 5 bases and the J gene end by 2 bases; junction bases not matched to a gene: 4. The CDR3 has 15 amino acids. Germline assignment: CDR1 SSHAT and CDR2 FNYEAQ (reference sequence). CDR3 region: CASSPGQGEQETQYF. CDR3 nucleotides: TGTGCCAGCAGCCCGGGACAGGGGGAACAAGAGACCCAGTACTTC.

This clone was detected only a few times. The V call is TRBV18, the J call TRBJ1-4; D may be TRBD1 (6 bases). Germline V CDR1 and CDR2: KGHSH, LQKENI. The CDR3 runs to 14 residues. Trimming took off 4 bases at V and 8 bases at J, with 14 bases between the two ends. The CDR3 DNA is TGTGCCAGCTCACGGGAACAGGGAAGAGAAAAACTGTTTTTT. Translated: CASSREQGREKLFF.

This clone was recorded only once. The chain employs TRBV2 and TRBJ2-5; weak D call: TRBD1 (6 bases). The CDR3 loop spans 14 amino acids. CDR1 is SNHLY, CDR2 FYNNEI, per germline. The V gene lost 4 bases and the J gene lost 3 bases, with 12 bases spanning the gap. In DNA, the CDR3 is TGTGCCAGCAGTGCGGGACACTCCAAAGAGACCCAGTACTTC. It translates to CASSAGHSKETQYF.

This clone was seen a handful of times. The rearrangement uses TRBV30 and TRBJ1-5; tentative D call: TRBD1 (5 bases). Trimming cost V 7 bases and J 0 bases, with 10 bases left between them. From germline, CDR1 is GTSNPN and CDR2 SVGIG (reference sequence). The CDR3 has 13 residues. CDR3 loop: CAFSRDSNQPQHF. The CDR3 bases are TGTGCCTTTTCCAGGGATAGCAATCAGCCCCAGCATTTT.